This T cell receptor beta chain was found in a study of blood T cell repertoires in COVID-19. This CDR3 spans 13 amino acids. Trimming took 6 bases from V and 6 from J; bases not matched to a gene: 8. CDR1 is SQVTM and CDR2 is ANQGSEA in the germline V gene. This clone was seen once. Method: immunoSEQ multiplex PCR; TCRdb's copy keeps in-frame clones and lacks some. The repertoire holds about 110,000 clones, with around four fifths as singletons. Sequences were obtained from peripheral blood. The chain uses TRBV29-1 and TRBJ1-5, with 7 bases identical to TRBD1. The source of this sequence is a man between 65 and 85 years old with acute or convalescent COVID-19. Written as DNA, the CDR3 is TGCAGCGTCCAGGGACAGCCCGGTCAGCCCCAGCATTTT. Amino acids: CSVQGQPGQPQHF.